This TCR beta chain was recovered during a study of shared clonotypes between healthy human individuals. The data were produced by immunoSEQ multiplex PCR, yet TCRdb's version contains in-frame clones alone and is incomplete. The data contain some 240,000 clones, about 65% of them singletons. Trimming removed 4 bases at V and 4 bases at J, with 11 bases between. CDR1 LGHNA and CDR2 YSLEER come from the germline V gene. The CDR3 consists of 14 residues. This TCR derives from a man in his thirties or forties in good health. Sequenced input: memory CD4+ T cells sorted from blood. The sample's subset: CD45RA-negative fraction. The chain links TRBV4-3 to TRBJ1-5; D call uncertain. The CDR3 loop is CASSPGRVNQPQHF. As DNA, the CDR3 is TGCGCCAGCAGCCCTGGACGGGTTAATCAGCCCCAGCATTTT.